This is a list of T cell receptor beta chains from one sample in a study of blood T cell repertoires in COVID-19. Assay: immunoSEQ multiplex PCR; the TCRdb copy retains only in-frame clones and omits some. This table holds fewer than 90,000 clones, roughly 88% found once. Material for sequencing was peripheral blood. The origin of the receptors is a man between 60 and 75 years old with acute or convalescent COVID-19. CDR3s leave out the opening cysteine and the closing phenylalanine or tryptophan.

J,V,CDR3
TRBJ2-7,TRBV5-6,ASTILGGLGEQY
TRBJ1-2,TRBV19,ASSIVQTGIRDGYT
TRBJ1-2,TRBV7-3,ASSRTGGNYGYT
TRBJ2-5,TRBV6-5,ASRTGTGGRETQY
TRBJ1-3,TRBV10-3,ATGTIGNTIY
TRBJ2-5,TRBV7-7,ASSFKTGLQETQY
TRBJ2-1,TRBV27,ATTNTIINEQF
TRBJ1-6,TRBV5-5,ASSNSHRARGGYNSPLH
TRBJ1-4,TRBV15,ATSRDRGNEKLF
TRBJ2-1,TRBV19,ASSIGLAHYNEQF
TRBJ1-4,TRBV5-4,ASSLEGPAGVNEKLF
TRBJ1-2,TRBV6-6,ASSPPGTGHRNGYT
TRBJ1-2,TRBV27,ASSPPGYYGYT
TRBJ1-2,TRBV28,ASSYSLQGNGYT
TRBJ1-1,TRBV12-3/TRBV12-4,ASRAIQAEAF
TRBJ1-2,TRBV7-2,ASSLDGRNYGYT